Listed below are T cell receptor beta chains from one sample, sequenced in a study of blood T cell repertoires in COVID-19. Here immunoSEQ multiplex PCR was the method, and the copy in TCRdb shows in-frame clones only, minus some. The sample holds fewer than 150,000 clones, about 80% seen once. Sequenced sample: peripheral blood. The receptors derive from a woman aged 40 to 55 with acute or convalescent COVID-19. The CDR3 runs from the conserved cysteine through the conserved F or W. The D gene is left open where the match is weak. Clone size is stated in some rows and not others, as once, few, many or a class when expanded.

J,size,V,D,DNA,CDR3
TRBJ1-1,once,TRBV6-6,TRBD1,TGTGCCAGCAGTGGGACAGCGAACACTGAAGCTTTCTTT,CASSGTANTEAFF
TRBJ2-3,NA,TRBV7-2,NA,TGTGCCAGCAGCCGTATTAATCTAGGCACAGATACGCAGTATTTT,CASSRINLGTDTQYF
TRBJ1-2,NA,TRBV12-5,NA,TGTGCTAGTGGCACCCGAGGGGGAGACTATGGCTACACCTTC,CASGTRGGDYGYTF
TRBJ1-2,NA,TRBV7-9,NA,TGTGCCAGCAGCTTACTTGAGAGCTACACCTTC,CASSLLESYTF
TRBJ2-7,NA,TRBV30,NA,TGTGCCTGGAGTGTCGGAGGATACGAGCAGTACTTC,CAWSVGGYEQYF
TRBJ2-5,NA,TRBV6-5,TRBD2,TGTGCCAGCAGTTACGCAGGGAGGGGCCAAGAGACCCAGTACTTC,CASSYAGRGQETQYF
TRBJ2-7,NA,TRBV15,TRBD1,TGTGCCACCAGCATAGGGACAGGGGGCGGACACGAGCAGTACTTC,CATSIGTGGGHEQYF
TRBJ2-7,once,TRBV6-1,NA,TGTGCCAGCAGTGAAGCTCTAGGGGACTACGAGCAGTACTTC,CASSEALGDYEQYF
TRBJ1-5,NA,TRBV7-2,NA,TGTGCCAGCAGCCTTCAGGTCAGTCAGCCCCAGCATTTT,CASSLQVSQPQHF
TRBJ2-7,NA,TRBV29-1,NA,TGCAGCGCCCAACGGGTAGGTTACGAGCAGTACTTC,CSAQRVGYEQYF
TRBJ2-7,NA,TRBV6-6,TRBD1,TGTGCCAGCAGCGGACGGGGACAGGGGCCCTACGAGCAGTACTTC,CASSGRGQGPYEQYF
TRBJ2-3,NA,TRBV5-5,NA,TGTGCCAGCAGCTCCCGGGACACCACAGATACGCAGTATTTT,CASSSRDTTDTQYF
TRBJ2-2,NA,TRBV7-2,NA,TGTGCCAGCATCTTTGACAGAGCAGCCGGGGAGCTGTTTTTT,CASIFDRAAGELFF
TRBJ2-7,NA,TRBV28,NA,TGTGCCAGCAGGGGGCGCCTCTACGAGCAGTACTTC,CASRGRLYEQYF
TRBJ1-2,NA,TRBV5-6,NA,TGTGCCAGCAGCTTCGACTATGGCTACACCTTC,CASSFDYGYTF
TRBJ1-5,NA,TRBV5-4,TRBD1,TGTGCCAGCAGCCCTGACCCGGGACAGGGAAGCAATCAGCCCCAGCATTTT,CASSPDPGQGSNQPQHF
TRBJ1-1,NA,TRBV4-1,NA,TGCGCCAGCAGCCTGATCAGGGGAATGAACACTGAAGCTTTCTTT,CASSLIRGMNTEAFF
TRBJ1-2,NA,TRBV6-6,TRBD1,TGTGCCAGCAGTTACTCGGGGACAGATGCCATCTATGGCTACACCTTC,CASSYSGTDAIYGYTF